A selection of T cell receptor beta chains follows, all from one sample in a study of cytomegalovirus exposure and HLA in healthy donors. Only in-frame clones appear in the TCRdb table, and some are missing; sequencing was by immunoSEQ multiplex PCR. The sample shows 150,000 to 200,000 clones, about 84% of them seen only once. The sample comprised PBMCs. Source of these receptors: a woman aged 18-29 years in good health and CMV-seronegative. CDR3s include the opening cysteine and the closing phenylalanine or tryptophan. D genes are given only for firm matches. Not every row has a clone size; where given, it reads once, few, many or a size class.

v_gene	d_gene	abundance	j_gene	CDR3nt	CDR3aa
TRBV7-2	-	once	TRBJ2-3	TGTGCCAGCAGCCCCCATGGAGCCGCCACAGATACGCAGTATTTT	CASSPHGAATDTQYF
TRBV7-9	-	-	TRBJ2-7	TGTGCCAGCAGCCAGGGAACCTACGAGCAGTACTTC	CASSQGTYEQYF
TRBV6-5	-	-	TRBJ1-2	TGTGCCAGCAGTTTGGGCCAGTACTATGGCTACACCTTC	CASSLGQYYGYTF
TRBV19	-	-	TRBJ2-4	TGTGCCAGTAACGAAACTCGGGGCTTC	CASNETRGF
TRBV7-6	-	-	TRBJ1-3	TGTGCCAGCAGCTTAGACCTGGAGGGAATAGACTCTGGAAACACCATATATTTT	CASSLDLEGIDSGNTIYF
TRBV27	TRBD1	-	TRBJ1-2	TGTGCCAGCAGTTTACAAGGGACAGGGCGCGGGGTTTATGGCTACACCTTC	CASSLQGTGRGVYGYTF
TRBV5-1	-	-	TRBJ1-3	TGCGCCAGCAGCTTGGCCGGCAGGGTGCTCTCTGGAAACACCATATATTTT	CASSLAGRVLSGNTIYF
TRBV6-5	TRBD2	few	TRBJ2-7	TGTGCCAGCAGCCGACTAGCGGGAGGTAACGAGCAGTACTTC	CASSRLAGGNEQYF
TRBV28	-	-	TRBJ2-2	TGTGCCAGCAGTTTAATGGCAGGGACAAACACCGGGGAGCTGTTTTTT	CASSLMAGTNTGELFF
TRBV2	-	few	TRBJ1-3	TGTGCCAGCAGTGGGATCGGCGGCTCTGGAAACACCATATATTTT	CASSGIGGSGNTIYF
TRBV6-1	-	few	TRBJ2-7	TGTGCCAGCAGTCCCAACAGGGGGGGCGAGCAGTACTTC	CASSPNRGGEQYF
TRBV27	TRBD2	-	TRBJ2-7	TGTGCCAGCAGTTTATCCGGGGGGGCAAATTACGAGCAGTACTTC	CASSLSGGANYEQYF
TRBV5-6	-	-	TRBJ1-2	TGTGCCAGCAGCTTGAAGACAGGCTATGGCTACACCTTC	CASSLKTGYGYTF
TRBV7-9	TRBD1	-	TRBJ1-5	TGTGCCAGCAGCCTCCAGGGGGTTCGTCAGCCCCAGCATTTT	CASSLQGVRQPQHF
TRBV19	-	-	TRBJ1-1	TGTGCCAGTAGTATAATTTTGTCCTACACTGAAGCTTTCTTT	CASSIILSYTEAFF
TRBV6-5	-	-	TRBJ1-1	TGTGCCAGCAGCCCGCTCCGGGACACTGAAGCTTTCTTT	CASSPLRDTEAFF
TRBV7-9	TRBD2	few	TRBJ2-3	TGTGCCAGCAGCTTCAGGACTAGCGGGAGCACAGATACGCAGTATTTT	CASSFRTSGSTDTQYF